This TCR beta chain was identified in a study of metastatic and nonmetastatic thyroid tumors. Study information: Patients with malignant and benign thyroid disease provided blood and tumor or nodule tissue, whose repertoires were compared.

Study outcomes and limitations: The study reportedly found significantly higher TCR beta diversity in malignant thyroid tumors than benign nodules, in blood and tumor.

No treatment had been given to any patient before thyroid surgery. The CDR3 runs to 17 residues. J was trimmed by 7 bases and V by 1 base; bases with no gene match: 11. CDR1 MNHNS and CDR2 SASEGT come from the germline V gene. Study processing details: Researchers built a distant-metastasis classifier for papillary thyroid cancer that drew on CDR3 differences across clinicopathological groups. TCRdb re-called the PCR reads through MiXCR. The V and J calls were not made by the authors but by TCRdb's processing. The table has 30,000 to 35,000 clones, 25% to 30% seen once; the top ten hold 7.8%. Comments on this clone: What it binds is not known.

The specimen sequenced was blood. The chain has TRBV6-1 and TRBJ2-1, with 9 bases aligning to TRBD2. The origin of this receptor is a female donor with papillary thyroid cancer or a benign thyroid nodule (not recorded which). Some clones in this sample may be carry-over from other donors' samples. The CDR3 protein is CASSEDQREVPWNEQFF. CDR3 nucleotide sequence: TGTGCCAGCAGTGAAGACCAGCGGGAGGTCCCATGGAATGAGCAGTTCTTC.